Shown below are 13 T cell receptor beta chains from a single sample sequenced in a study of shared clonotypes between healthy human individuals. Generated by immunoSEQ multiplex PCR, the TCRdb table keeps only in-frame clones and is missing some. Of 2,500,000 or so clones in the sample, around 94% were seen once. Sequenced material: naive CD4+ T cells sorted from blood. Subset denoted: CD45RA+ positively selected. These receptors originate from a man between 18 and 29 years old in good health.

This chain joins TRBV5-1 and TRBJ2-5; D might be TRBD1 (5 bases). The J call may be mistaken, given a closer DNA end match to TRBJ2-7. From germline, CDR1 is SGHRS and CDR2 YFSETQ. This CDR3 has 14 amino acids. The CDR3 region has the DNA TGCGCCAGCAGCTTGTGGGGCGGCGCTTACGAGCAGTACTTC. Protein product: CASSLWGGAYEQYF.

CDR3 sequence: CASSQEGLAGGLVKTQYF. CDR3 coding DNA: TGCGCCAGCAGCCAAGAAGGACTAGCGGGGGGGCTTGTCAAGACCCAGTACTTC. The rearrangement joins TRBV4-1 to TRBJ2-5, with 15 positions matching TRBD2. CDR1 and CDR2 from the germline V gene are MGHRA and YSYEKL. The length of the CDR3 is 18 residues. Trimming cost V 0 bases and J 6 bases; bases outside gene matches: 8.

V is TRBV30 and J is TRBJ2-7; 7 bases match TRBD1. Losses at the gene ends were 3 bases for V and 2 bases for J; bases not matched to a gene: 4. Germline V lookup: CDR1 GTSNPN, CDR2 SVGIG (reference sequence). The CDR3 sequence is 13 residues long. The CDR3 sequence is CAWRADRAYEQYF. In DNA form, the CDR3 reads TGTGCCTGGAGGGCCGACAGGGCCTACGAGCAGTACTTC.

The chain couples TRBV29-1 to TRBJ1-5, with D maybe TRBD1 (5 bases). Trimming removed 4 bases from V and 6 bases from J, with 10 bases in between. Germline CDR1 reads SQVTM; CDR2 reads ANQGSEA. There are 12 residues in the CDR3. CDR3 region: CSVGAQGQPQHF. As DNA, the CDR3 is TGCAGCGTTGGAGCCCAGGGTCAGCCCCAGCATTTT.

In its sample, this clone was seen a few times. The sample carries other DNA sequences with the same CDR3. This chain links TRBV19 with TRBJ1-1; D may be TRBD1 (5 bases). The CDR3 has 13 amino acids. V lost 0 bases to trimming and J lost 5 bases, with 7 bases between them. The germline V gene has CDR1 LNHDA and CDR2 SQIVND (reference sequence). The CDR3 region has the DNA TGTGCCAGTAGTATAGAGCGGGGGACTGAAGCTTTCTTT. Its protein is CASSIERGTEAFF.

The chain combines TRBV10-1 with TRBJ2-1; 12 nucleotides align to TRBD2. V gave up 4 bases and J gave up 9 bases; unmatched junction bases: 1. The CDR3 loop spans 13 amino acids. Germline-derived CDR1 and CDR2 are WNHNN and SYGVQD (reference sequence). CDR3 residues: CASSASGRGEQFF. Written as DNA, the CDR3 is TGCGCCAGCAGTGCTAGCGGGAGGGGTGAGCAGTTCTTC.

This chain links TRBV5-1 with TRBJ2-1; TRBD2 matches 7 bases. Germline CDR1 is SGHRS and CDR2 is YFSETQ. The length of the CDR3 is 16 residues. Trimming removed 1 base from V and 4 bases from J; junction bases left unmatched: 8. The CDR3 DNA reads as TGCGCCAGCAGCTTGCCAGCCGGGACTATATACAATGAGCAGTTCTTC. It translates to CASSLPAGTIYNEQFF.

About this clone itself: The sample has other DNA sequences that encode this CDR3 too. V is TRBV5-6 and J is TRBJ1-3, with D unclear. This CDR3 spans 12 amino acids. Trimming shortened V by 0 bases and J by 4 bases, and 2 bases separated the two germline ends. CDR1 is SGHDT and CDR2 is YYEEEE in the germline V gene. This chain's CDR3 is CASSLVGNTIYF. DNA for the CDR3: TGTGCCAGCAGCTTGGTAGGAAACACCATATATTTT.

This sequence joins TRBV11-2 and TRBJ2-5, with TRBD1 matching 12 bases. With the DNA end fitting TRBJ2-7 better, the J assignment may be wrong. The CDR3 sequence is 14 residues long. The germline V gene encodes CDR1 SGHAT and CDR2 FQNNGV. The chain's CDR3 is CASSKGQGAREQYF. CDR3 coding DNA: TGTGCCAGCAGCAAGGGACAGGGGGCCCGCGAGCAGTACTTC.

This sequence joins TRBV5-6 and TRBJ1-5; tentative D call: TRBD1 (5 bases). CDR3 size: 13 residues. V lost 4 bases, J lost 5 bases, and 10 bases lay in between. Germline CDR1 and CDR2: SGHDT and YYEEEE. The CDR3, as DNA: TGTGCCAGCAGCCTGTCAGGGCATCAGCCCCAGCATTTT. This translates into CASSLSGHQPQHF.

The rearrangement joins TRBV27 to TRBJ1-2, with a tentative D call TRBD1 (6 bases). The CDR3 has 15 amino acids. Germline values: CDR1 MNHEY, CDR2 SMNVEV (reference sequence). V dropped 3 bases and J dropped 4 bases, with 15 bases sitting between them. The CDR3 coding sequence is TGTGCCAGCAGTTTGGAGGGCAGGGGTGGCTATGGCTACACCTTC. This codes for CASSLEGRGGYGYTF.

The chain joins TRBV6-5 to TRBJ1-5; no clear D gene. The CDR3 runs to 15 residues. Trimming stripped 3 bases from V and 11 bases from J, with 20 bases between. The germline V gene has CDR1 MNHEY and CDR2 SVGAGI. DNA for the CDR3: TGTGCCAGCAGTTATAATCGTGACACCCCCGGGGCCCAGCATTTT. It translates to CASSYNRDTPGAQHF.

The V gene is TRBV6-6, the J gene TRBJ1-1, with 9 bases lining up with TRBD1. Germline CDR1 is MNHNY and CDR2 is SVGAGI (reference sequence). V was clipped by 9 bases and J by 2 bases; unmatched bases: 7. There are 14 residues in the CDR3. DNA for the CDR3: TGTGCCAGTAAGGGACAGGGACCTAACACTGAAGCTTTCTTT. Its translation: CASKGQGPNTEAFF.